A selection of T cell receptor beta chains follows, all from one sample in a study of post-analysis software for immune sequencing data. In TCRdb, the PCR reads were re-called with MiXCR into one record per CDR3 protein. The top ten clones hold 11% of a sample with hundreds of thousands of distinct CDR3 sequences, approximately 60% of them seen once. The sample was blood. All receptors come from a girl aged 2 to 9 with multiple sclerosis. The conserved cysteine and the conserved F or W are not part of the CDR3 here. The order of the fields is V gene, J gene, D gene, CDR3 protein. D genes are given only for firm matches.

v_call: TRBV7-9
j_call: TRBJ1-2
d_call: NA
cdr3_aa: ASSEGTFGGYT

v_call: TRBV9
j_call: TRBJ2-1
d_call: NA
cdr3_aa: ASSVGSGTPFNEQF

v_call: TRBV12-3/TRBV12-4
j_call: TRBJ2-3
d_call: TRBD2
cdr3_aa: ASSSTRLAGFGDTQY

v_call: TRBV20-1
j_call: TRBJ2-5
d_call: NA
cdr3_aa: SARERTPQETQY

v_call: TRBV20-1
j_call: TRBJ1-2
d_call: TRBD1
cdr3_aa: SARDVGQGLANYGYT

v_call: TRBV5-1
j_call: TRBJ2-3
d_call: NA
cdr3_aa: ASSLDRVRQY

v_call: TRBV7-9
j_call: TRBJ2-5
d_call: TRBD1
cdr3_aa: ASSPKPGTGGVETQY

v_call: TRBV29-1
j_call: TRBJ2-7
d_call: TRBD2
cdr3_aa: SVEGAATGLALQY

v_call: TRBV4-2
j_call: TRBJ1-1
d_call: NA
cdr3_aa: ASSQDQGRGEAF

v_call: TRBV6-2/TRBV6-3
j_call: TRBJ2-2
d_call: TRBD2
cdr3_aa: ASSKGLAGVGTTGELF

v_call: TRBV7-2
j_call: TRBJ1-2
d_call: TRBD1
cdr3_aa: ASSLSQDRELRGYT

v_call: TRBV7-9
j_call: TRBJ1-2
d_call: NA
cdr3_aa: ASSLVVGVPTGYT

v_call: TRBV4-2
j_call: NA
d_call: TRBD1
cdr3_aa: ASSRGQFHEQY

v_call: TRBV7-9
j_call: TRBJ1-2
d_call: NA
cdr3_aa: ASSFNRDGYT

v_call: TRBV12-3/TRBV12-4
j_call: TRBJ2-3
d_call: TRBD1
cdr3_aa: ASSPDRGSTGTQY

v_call: TRBV6-5
j_call: NA
d_call: NA
cdr3_aa: ASSYSGRVKTQY

v_call: TRBV12-3/TRBV12-4
j_call: TRBJ2-2
d_call: NA
cdr3_aa: ASSSRGGQFFGELF

v_call: TRBV29-1
j_call: TRBJ2-7
d_call: TRBD1
cdr3_aa: SVEERQGNYEQY

v_call: TRBV4-1
j_call: TRBJ2-1
d_call: TRBD2
cdr3_aa: ASSQASGRPPCNEQF

v_call: TRBV6-5
j_call: TRBJ2-5
d_call: NA
cdr3_aa: ASSYSRLKQETQY

v_call: TRBV20-1
j_call: TRBJ2-1
d_call: TRBD2
cdr3_aa: SARTSETTDEQF

v_call: TRBV14
j_call: TRBJ1-1
d_call: NA
cdr3_aa: ASSRLGGYPEAF

v_call: TRBV4-3
j_call: TRBJ2-3
d_call: TRBD2
cdr3_aa: ASSQTSGRGDTQY